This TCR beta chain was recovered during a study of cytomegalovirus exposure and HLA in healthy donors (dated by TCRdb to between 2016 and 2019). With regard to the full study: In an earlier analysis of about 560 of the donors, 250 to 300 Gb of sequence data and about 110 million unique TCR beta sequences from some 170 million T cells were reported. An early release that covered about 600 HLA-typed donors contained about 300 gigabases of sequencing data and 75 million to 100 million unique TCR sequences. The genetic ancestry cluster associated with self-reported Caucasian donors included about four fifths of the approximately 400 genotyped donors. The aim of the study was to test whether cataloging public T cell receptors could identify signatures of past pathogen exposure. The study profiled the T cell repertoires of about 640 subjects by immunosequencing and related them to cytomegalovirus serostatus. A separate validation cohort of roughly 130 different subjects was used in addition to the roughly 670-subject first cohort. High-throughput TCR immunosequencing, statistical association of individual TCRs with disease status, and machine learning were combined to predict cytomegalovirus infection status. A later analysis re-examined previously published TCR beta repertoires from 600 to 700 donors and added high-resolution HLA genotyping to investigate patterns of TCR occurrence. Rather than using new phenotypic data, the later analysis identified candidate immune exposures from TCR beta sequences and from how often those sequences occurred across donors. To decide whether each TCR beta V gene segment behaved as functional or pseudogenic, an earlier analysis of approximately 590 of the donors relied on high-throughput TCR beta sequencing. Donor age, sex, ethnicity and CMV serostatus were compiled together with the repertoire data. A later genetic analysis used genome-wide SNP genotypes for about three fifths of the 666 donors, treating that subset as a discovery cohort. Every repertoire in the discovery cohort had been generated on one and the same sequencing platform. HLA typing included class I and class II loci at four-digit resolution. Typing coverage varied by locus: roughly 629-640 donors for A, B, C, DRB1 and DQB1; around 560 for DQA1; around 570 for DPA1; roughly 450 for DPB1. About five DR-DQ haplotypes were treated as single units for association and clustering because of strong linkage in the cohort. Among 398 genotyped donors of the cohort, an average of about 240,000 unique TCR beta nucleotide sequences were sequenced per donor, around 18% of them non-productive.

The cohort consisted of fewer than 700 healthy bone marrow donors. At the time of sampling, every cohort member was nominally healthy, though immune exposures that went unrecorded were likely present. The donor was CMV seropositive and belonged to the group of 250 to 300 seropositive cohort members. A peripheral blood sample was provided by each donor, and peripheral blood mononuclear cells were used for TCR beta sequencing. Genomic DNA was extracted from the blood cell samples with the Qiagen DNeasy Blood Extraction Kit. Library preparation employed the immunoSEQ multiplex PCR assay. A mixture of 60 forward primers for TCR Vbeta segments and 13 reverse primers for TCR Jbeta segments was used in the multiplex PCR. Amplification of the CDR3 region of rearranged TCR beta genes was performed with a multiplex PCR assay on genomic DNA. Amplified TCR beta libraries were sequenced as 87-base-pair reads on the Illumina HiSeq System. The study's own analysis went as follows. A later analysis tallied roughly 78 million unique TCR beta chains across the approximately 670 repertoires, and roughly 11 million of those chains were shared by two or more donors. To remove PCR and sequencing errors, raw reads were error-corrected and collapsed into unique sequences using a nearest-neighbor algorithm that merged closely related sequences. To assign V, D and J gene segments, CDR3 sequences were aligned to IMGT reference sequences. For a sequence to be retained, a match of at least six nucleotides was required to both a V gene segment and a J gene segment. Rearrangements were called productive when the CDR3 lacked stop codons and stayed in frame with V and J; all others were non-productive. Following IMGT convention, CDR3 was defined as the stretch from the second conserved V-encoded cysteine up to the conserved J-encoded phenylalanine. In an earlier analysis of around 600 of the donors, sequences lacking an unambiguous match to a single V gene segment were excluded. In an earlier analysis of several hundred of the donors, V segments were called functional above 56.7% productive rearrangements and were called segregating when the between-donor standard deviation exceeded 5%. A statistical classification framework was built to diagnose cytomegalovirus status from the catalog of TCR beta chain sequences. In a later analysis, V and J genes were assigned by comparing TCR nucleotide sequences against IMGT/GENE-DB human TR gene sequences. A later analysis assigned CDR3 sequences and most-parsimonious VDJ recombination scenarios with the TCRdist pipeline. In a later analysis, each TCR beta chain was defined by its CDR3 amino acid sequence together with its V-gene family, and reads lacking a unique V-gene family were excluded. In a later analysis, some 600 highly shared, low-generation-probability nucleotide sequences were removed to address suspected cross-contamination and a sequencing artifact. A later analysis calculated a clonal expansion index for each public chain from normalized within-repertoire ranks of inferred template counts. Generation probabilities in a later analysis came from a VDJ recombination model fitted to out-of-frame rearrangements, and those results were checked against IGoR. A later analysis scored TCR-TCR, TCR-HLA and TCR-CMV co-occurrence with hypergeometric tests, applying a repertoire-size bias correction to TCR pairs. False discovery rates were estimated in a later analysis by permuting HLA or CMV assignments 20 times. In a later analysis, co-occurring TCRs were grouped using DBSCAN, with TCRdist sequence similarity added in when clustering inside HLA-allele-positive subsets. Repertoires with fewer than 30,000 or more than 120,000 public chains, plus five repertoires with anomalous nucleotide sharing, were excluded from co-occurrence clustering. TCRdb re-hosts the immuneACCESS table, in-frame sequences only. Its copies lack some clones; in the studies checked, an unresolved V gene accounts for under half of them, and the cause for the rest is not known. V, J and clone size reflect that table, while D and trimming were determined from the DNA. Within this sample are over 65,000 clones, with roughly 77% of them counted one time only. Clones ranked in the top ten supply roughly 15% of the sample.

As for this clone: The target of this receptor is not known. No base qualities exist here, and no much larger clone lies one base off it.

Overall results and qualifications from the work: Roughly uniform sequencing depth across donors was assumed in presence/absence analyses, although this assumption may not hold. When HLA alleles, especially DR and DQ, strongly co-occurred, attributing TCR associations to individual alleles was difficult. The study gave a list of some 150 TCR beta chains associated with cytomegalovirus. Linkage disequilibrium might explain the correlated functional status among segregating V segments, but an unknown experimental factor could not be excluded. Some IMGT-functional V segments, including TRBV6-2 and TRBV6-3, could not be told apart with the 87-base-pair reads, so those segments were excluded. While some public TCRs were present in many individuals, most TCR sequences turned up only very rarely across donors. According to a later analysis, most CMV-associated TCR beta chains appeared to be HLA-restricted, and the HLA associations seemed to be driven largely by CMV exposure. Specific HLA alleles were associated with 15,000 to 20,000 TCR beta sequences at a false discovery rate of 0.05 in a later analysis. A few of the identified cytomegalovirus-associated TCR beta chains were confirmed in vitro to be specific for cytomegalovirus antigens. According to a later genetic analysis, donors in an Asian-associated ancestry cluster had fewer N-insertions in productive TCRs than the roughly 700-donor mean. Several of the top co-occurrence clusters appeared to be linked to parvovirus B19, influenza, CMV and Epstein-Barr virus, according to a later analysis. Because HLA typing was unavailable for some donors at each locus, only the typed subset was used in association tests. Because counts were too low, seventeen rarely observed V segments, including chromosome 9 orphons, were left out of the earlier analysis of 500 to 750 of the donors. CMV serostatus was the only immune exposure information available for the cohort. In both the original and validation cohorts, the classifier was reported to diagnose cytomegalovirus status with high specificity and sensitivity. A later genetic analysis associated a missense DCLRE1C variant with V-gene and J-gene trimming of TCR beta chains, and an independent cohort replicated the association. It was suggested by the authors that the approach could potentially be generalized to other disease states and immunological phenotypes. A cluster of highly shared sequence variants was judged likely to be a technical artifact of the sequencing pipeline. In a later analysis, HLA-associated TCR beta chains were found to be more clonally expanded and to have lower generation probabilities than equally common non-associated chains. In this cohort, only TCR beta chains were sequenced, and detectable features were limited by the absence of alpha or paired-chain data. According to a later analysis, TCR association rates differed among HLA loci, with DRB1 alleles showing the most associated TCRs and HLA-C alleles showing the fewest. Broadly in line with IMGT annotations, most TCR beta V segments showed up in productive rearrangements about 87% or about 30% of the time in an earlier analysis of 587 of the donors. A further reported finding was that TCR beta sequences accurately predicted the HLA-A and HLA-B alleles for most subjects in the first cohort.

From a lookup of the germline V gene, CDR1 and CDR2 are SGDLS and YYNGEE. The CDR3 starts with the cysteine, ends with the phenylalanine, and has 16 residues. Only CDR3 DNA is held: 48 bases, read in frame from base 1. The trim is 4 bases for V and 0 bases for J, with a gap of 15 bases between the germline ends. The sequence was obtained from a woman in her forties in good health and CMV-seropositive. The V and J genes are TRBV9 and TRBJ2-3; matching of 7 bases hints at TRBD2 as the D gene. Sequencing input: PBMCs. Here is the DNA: TGTGCCAGCAGCACCCCCGGGGGGCCTAGCACAGATACGCAGTATTTT. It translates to CASSTPGGPSTDTQYF.